The sequence of this T cell receptor beta chain was determined in a study of spatial heterogeneity in lung cancer. Turning to the study itself: Detection consistently captured more beta-chain sequences than alpha-chain sequences. Raw-read counts averaged over ten per unique TCR and UMI combination. The study's findings and limits: Ubiquitous expanded tumor TCRs showed up in blood more at resection than follow-up.

The time point was: sample taken at primary tumor resection. Every TCR cDNA molecule carried a tag that served as a unique molecular identifier. One entry per CDR3 protein results from TCRdb running MiXCR on the 5' RACE reads. This table has some 25,000 distinct CDR3 sequences, about 4.3% appearing once. The sample holds many counts of this clonotype. Antigen: not known. The CDR3 is 13 residues long. The V gene lost 3 bases and the J gene lost 1 base, with 6 bases spanning the gap. Germline V CDR1 and CDR2: SNHLY, FYNNEI. V usage is TRBV2 and J usage is TRBJ2-5; D call uncertain. The receptor comes from a male donor with early-stage non-small cell lung cancer. The specimen was PBMCs, collected at surgery. This CDR3 reads CASSEEAQETQYF. CDR3 DNA sequence: TGTGCCAGCAGTGAGGAAGCCCAAGAGACCCAGTACTTC.